What follows describes a single T cell receptor (beta chain). V lost 8 bases and J lost 0; bases outside the gene matches: 11. This CDR3 contains 15 residues. The V gene's germline CDR1 is SGDLS and CDR2 YYNGEE. Alongside a J-beta primer mix, a sample-barcoded 5' primer served in a second PCR lasting roughly 7 to 11 cycles. TCRdb used MiXCR to reprocess the 5' RACE reads, holding one entry per CDR3 protein. The top ten clones hold about a quarter of a sample with approximately 830,000 distinct CDR3 sequences, around two thirds of them seen once. This entry belongs to a study of blood T cells in healthy people across ages.

The TCR comes from a man aged 25 to 40 in good health. Material: blood. The genes are TRBV9 and TRBJ2-7; 7 bases agree with TRBD1. The CDR3 spells CASSRSGTASYEQYF. The CDR3 DNA reads as TGTGCCAGTTCCCGATCCGGGACAGCCTCCTACGAGCAGTACTTC.